This note documents a single TCR beta chain sequence. Its antigen is as yet unknown. TCRdb's copy holds only in-frame clones and misses some; the assay was immunoSEQ multiplex PCR. The data show 75,000 to 100,000 clones, more than 85% seen once. The sample comes from a study of OX40 agonist ivuxolimab in advanced cancers. Overall study results and limits: CD4+ T cells averaged fewer expanded clones than CD8+ T cells. In a subset of nonresponders, normalized T-cell clonal expansion was also low.

The germline V gene has CDR1 LGHNA and CDR2 YSLEER. This CDR3 spans 15 amino acids. Between the trimmed V and J ends, which lost 0 bases and 5 bases, there was a span of 13 bases. The sequencing used CD4+ or CD8+ T cells sorted from blood, collected in a trial of the OX40 agonist ivuxolimab. This chain connects TRBV4-3 to TRBJ1-2; weak D call: TRBD1 (5 bases). This TCR derives from an adult with an advanced solid tumor such as melanoma, head and neck, liver or kidney cancer. The CDR3 sequence is CASSQDPQGVYGYTF. Written as DNA, the CDR3 is TGCGCCAGCAGCCAAGATCCCCAGGGTGTTTATGGCTACACCTTC.